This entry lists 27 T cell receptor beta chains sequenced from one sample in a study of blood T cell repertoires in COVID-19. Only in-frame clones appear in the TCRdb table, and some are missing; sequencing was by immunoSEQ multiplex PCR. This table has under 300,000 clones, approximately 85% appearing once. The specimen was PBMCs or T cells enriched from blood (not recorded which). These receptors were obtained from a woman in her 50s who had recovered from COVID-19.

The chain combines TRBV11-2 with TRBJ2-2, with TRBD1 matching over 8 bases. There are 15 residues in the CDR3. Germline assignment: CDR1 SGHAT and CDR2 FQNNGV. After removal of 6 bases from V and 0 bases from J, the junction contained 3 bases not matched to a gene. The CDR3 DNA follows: TGTGCCAGCAGACGGGACAGGACGAACACCGGGGAGCTGTTTTTT. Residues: CASRRDRTNTGELFF.

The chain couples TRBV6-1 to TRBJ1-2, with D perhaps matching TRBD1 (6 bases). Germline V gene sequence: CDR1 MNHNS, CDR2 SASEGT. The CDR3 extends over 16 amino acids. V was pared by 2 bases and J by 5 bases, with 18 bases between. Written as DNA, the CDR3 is TGTGCCAGCAGTGAAAACGGGTGGGACACCGAATATGGCTACACCTTC. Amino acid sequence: CASSENGWDTEYGYTF.

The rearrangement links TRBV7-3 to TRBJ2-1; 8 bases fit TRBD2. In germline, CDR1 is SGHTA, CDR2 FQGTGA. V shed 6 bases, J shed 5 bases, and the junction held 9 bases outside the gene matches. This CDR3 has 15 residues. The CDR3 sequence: CASSSYPRGDNEQFF. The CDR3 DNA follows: TGTGCCAGCAGTTCATACCCGCGGGGGGACAATGAGCAGTTCTTC.

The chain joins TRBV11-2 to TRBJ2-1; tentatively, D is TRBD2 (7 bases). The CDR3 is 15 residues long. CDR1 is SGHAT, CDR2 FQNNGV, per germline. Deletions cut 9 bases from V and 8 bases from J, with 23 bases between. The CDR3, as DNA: TGTGCCAGTAATAGGGGGGGAATGCTTAGCGATGAGCAGTTCTTC. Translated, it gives CASNRGGMLSDEQFF.

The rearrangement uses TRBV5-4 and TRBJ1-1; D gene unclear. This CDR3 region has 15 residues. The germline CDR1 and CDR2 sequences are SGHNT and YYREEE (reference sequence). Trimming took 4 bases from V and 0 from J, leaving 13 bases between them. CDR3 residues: CASSHPQELNTEAFF. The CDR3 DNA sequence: TGTGCCAGCAGCCACCCCCAGGAACTGAACACTGAAGCTTTCTTT.

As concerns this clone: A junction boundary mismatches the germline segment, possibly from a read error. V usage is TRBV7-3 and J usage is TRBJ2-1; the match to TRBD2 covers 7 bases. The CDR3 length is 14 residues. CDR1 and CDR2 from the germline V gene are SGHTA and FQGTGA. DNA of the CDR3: TGTGCCAGCAGCCTAACCGGGACTAACAATGAGCAGTTCTTC. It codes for CASSLTGTNNEQFF.

CDR3: CASSSGGRGLGETQYF. The CDR3 DNA reads TGTGCCAGCAGCTCCGGGGGCAGGGGGCTAGGGGAGACCCAGTACTTC. The rearrangement joins TRBV5-4 to TRBJ2-5; 8 bases are a match to TRBD1. The V segment lost 3 bases and the J segment 5 bases; nucleotides outside the gene matches: 12. This CDR3 contains 16 residues. The germline gives CDR1 SGHNT, CDR2 YYREEE (reference sequence).

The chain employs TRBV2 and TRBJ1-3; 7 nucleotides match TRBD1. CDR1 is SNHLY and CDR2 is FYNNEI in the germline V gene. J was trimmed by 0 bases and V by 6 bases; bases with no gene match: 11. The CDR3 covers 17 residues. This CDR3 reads CASRERQGVSSGNTIYF. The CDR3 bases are TGTGCCAGCAGGGAACGACAGGGAGTCTCCTCTGGAAACACCATATATTTT. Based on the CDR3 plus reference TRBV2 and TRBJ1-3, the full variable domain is EPEVTQTPSHQVTQMGQEVILRCVPISNHLYFYWYRQILGQKVEFLVSFYNNEISEKSEIFDDQFSVERPDGSNFTLKIRSTKLEDSAMYFCASRERQGVSSGNTIYFGEGSWLTVV.

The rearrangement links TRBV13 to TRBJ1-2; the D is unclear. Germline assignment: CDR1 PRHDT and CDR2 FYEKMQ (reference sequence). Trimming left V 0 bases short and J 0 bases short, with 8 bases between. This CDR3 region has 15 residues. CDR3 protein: CASSLGLLANYGYTF. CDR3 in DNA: TGTGCCAGCAGCTTAGGCCTACTCGCTAACTATGGCTACACCTTC.

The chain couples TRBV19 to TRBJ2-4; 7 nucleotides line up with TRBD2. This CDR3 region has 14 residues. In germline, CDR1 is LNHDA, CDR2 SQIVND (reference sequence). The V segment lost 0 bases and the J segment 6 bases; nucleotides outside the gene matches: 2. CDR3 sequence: CASSIEAGVNIQYF. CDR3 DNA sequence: TGTGCCAGTAGTATAGAGGCGGGGGTAAACATTCAGTACTTC. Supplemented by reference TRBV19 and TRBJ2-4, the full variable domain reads DGGITQSPKYLFRKEGQNVTLSCEQNLNHDAMYWYRQDPGQGLRLIYYSQIVNDFQKGDIAEGYSVSREKKESFPLTVTSAQKNPTAFYLCASSIEAGVNIQYFGAGTRLSVL.

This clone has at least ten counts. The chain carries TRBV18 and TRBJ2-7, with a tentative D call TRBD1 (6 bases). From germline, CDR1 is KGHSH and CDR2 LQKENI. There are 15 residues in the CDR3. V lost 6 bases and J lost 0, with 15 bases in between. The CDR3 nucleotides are TGTGCCAGCTCGTACCGGGACATAAGCTCCTACGAGCAGTACTTC. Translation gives CASSYRDISSYEQYF.

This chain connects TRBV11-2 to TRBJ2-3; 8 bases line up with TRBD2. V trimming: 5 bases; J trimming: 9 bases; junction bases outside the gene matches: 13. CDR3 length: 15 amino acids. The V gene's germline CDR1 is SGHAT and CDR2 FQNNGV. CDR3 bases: TGTGCCAGCAGCCCCTTGGCCGGGACTAGAGAAACGCAGTATTTT. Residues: CASSPLAGTRETQYF.

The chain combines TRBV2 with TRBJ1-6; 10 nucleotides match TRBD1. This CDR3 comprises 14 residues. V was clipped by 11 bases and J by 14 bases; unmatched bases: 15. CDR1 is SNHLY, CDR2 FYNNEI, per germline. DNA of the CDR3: TGTGCCGCCCGGATCGACAGGGGGCTGTTTTCCCTCCACTTT. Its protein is CAARIDRGLFSLHF.

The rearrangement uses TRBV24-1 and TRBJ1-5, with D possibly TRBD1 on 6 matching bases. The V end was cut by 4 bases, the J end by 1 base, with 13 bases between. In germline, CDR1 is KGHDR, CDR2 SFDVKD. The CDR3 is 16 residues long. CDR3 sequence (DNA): TGTGCCACCAGTGACGGACAGATACTCAGCAATCAGCCCCAGCATTTT. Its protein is CATSDGQILSNQPQHF.

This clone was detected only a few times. The DNA of the CDR3 is TGTGCCAGCAGCTTAGAGGGGACAGGGGTGGGCAATCAGCCCCAGCATTTT. Translated: CASSLEGTGVGNQPQHF. The chain recombines TRBV7-9 with TRBJ1-5; 10 bases agree with TRBD1. The ends lost 1 base at V and 2 bases at J; junction bases unmatched: 5. Germline V gene sequence: CDR1 SEHNR, CDR2 FQNEAQ (reference sequence). This CDR3 is 17 amino acids long.

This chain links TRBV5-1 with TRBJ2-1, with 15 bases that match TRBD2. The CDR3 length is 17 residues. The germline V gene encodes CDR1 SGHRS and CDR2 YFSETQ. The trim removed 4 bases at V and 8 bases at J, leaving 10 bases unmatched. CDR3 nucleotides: TGCGCCAGCAGCGGACTGGGGACTAGCGGGAGGATGTATGAGCAGTTCTTC. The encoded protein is CASSGLGTSGRMYEQFF.

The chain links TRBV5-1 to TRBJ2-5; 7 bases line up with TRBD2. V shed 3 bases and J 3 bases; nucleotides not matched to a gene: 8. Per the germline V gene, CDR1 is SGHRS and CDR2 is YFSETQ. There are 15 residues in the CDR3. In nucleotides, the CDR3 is TGCGCCAGCAGCTCCGGAGGGACTATCAAAGAGACCCAGTACTTC. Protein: CASSSGGTIKETQYF.

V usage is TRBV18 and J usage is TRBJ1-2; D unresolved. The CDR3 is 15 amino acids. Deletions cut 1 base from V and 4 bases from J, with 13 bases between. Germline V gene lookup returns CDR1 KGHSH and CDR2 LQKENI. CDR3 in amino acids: CASSPRADSIYGYTF. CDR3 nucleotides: TGTGCCAGCTCACCACGGGCAGATTCCATCTATGGCTACACCTTC.

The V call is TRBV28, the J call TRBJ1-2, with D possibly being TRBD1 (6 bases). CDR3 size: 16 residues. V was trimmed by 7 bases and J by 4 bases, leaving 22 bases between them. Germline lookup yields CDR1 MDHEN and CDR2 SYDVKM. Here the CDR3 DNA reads TGTGCCAGCACCTCCCTGAGGGTCGGACAGACCTATGGCTACACCTTC. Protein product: CASTSLRVGQTYGYTF.

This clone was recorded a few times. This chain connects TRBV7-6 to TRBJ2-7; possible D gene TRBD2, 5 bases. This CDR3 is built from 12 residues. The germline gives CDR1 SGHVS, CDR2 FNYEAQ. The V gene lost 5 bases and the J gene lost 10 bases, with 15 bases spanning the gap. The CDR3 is CASSPGLLSQYF. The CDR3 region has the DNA TGTGCCAGCAGCCCCGGACTCCTGTCTCAGTACTTC.

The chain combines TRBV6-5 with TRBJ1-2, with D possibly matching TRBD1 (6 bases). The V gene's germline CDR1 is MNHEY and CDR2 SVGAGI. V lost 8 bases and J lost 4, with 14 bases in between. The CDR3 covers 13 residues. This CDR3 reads CASQRGGGYGYTF. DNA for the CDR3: TGTGCCAGCCAGAGGGGGGGCGGCTATGGCTACACCTTC.

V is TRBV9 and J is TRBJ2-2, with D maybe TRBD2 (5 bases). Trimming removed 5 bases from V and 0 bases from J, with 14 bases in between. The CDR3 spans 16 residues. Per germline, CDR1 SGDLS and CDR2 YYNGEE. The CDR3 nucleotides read TGTGCCAGCAGTCAGGACTTTCATGCGAACACCGGGGAGCTGTTTTTT. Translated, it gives CASSQDFHANTGELFF. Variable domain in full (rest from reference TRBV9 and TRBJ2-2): DSGVTQTPKHLITATGQRVTLRCSPRSGDLSVYWYQQSLDQGLQFLIQYYNGEERAKGNILERFSAQQFPDLHSELNLSSLELGDSALYFCASSQDFHANTGELFFGEGSRLTVL.

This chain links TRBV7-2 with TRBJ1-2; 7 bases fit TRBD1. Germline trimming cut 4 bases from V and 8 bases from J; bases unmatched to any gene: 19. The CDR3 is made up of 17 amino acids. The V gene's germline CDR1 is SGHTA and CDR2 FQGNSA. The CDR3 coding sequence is TGTGCCAGCAGCTCCAGAACCACTAAACAGGGGCATGGAGGCTACACCTTC. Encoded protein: CASSSRTTKQGHGGYTF. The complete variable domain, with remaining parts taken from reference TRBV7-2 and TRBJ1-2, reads GAGVSQSPSNKVTEKGKDVELRCDPISGHTALYWYRQSLGQGLEFLIYFQGNSAPDKSGLPSDRFSAERTGGSVSTLTIQRTQQEDSAVYLCASSSRTTKQGHGGYTFGSGTRLTVV.

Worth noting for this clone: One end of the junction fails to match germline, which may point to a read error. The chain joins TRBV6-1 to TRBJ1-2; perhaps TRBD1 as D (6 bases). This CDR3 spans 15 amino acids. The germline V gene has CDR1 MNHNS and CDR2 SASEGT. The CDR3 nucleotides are TGTGCCAGCAGCGAAGGGACACTTCCCGGGAGTGGCTACACCTTC. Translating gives CASSEGTLPGSGYTF.

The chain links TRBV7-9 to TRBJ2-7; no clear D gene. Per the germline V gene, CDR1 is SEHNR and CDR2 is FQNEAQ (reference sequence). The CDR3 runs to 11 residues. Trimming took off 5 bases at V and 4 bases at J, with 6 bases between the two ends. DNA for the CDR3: TGTGCCAGCAGCCTCTTTTACGAGCAGTACTTC. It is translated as CASSLFYEQYF.

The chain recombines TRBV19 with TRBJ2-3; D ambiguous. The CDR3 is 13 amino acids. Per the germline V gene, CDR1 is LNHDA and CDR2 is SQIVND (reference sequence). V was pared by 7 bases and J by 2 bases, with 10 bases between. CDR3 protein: CASTERSTDTQYF. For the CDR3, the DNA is TGTGCCAGTACGGAGCGATCCACAGATACGCAGTATTTT.

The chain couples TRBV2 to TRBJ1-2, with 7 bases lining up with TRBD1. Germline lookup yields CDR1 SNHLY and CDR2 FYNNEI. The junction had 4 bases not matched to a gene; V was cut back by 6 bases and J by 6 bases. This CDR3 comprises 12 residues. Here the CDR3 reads CASRWDSDGYTF. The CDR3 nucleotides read TGTGCCAGCAGATGGGACAGCGATGGCTACACCTTC. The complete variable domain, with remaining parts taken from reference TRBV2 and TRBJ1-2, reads EPEVTQTPSHQVTQMGQEVILRCVPISNHLYFYWYRQILGQKVEFLVSFYNNEISEKSEIFDDQFSVERPDGSNFTLKIRSTKLEDSAMYFCASRWDSDGYTFGSGTRLTVV.